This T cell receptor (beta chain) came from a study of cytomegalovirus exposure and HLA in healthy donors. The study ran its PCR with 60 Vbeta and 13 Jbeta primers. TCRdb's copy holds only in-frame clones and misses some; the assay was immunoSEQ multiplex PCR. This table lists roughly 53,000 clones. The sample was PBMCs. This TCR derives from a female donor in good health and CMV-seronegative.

The chain's CDR3 is CASGPGGSNTEAFF. CDR3 DNA: TGTGCTAGTGGGCCAGGGGGCAGTAACACTGAAGCTTTCTTT. The V and J genes are TRBV12-5 and TRBJ1-1; 8 bases are a match to TRBD1. There are 14 residues in the CDR3. The ends lost 6 bases at V and 2 bases at J; junction bases unmatched: 5. The V gene's germline CDR1 is LGHNT and CDR2 FRNRAP.